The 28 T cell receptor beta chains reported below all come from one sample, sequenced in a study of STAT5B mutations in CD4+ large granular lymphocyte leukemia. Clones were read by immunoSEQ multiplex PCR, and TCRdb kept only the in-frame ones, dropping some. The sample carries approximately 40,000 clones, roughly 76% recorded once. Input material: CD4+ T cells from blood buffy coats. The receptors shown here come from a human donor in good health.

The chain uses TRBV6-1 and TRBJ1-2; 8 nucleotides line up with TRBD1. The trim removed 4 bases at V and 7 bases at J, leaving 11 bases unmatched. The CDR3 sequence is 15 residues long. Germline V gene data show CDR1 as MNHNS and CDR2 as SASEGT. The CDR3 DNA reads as TGTGCCAGCAGTGGGACCTGGGACAGGTCGGGTGGCTACACCTTC. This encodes CASSGTWDRSGGYTF.

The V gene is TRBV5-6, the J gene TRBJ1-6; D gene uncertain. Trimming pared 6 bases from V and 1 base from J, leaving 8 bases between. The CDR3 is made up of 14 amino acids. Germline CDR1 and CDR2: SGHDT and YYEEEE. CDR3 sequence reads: CASTSGSYNSPLHF. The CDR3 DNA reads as TGTGCCAGCACCTCCGGGTCCTATAATTCACCCCTCCACTTT. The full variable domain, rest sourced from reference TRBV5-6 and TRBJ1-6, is DAGVTQSPTHLIKTRGQQVTLRCSPKSGHDTVSWYQQALGQGPQFIFQYYEEEERQRGNFPDRFSGHQFPNYSSELNVNALLLGDSALYLCASTSGSYNSPLHFGNGTRLTVT.

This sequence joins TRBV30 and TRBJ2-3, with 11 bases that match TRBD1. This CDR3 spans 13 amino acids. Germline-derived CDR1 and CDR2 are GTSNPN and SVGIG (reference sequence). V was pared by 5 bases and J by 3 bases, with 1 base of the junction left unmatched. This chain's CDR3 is CAWGTGGTDTQYF. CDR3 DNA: TGTGCCTGGGGGACAGGGGGAACAGATACGCAGTATTTT.

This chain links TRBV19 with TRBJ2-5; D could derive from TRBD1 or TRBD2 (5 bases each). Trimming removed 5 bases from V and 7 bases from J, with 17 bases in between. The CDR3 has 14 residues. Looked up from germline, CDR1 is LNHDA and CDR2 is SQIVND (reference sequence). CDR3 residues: CASSPGTAGWTQYF. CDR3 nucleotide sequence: TGTGCCAGTAGTCCCGGGACGGCGGGCTGGACCCAGTACTTC.

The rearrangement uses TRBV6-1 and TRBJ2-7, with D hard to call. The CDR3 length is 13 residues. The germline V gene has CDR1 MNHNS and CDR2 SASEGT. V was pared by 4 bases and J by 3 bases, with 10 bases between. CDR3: CASSGTVLYEQYF. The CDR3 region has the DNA TGTGCCAGCAGTGGGACGGTTCTCTACGAGCAGTACTTC.

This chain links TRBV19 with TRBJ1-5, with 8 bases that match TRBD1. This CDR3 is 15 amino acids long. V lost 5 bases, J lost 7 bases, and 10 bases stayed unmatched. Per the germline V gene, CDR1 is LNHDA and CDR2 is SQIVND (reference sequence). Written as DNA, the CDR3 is TGTGCCAGTAGTCCCCCCGCGGACAGGGACCAGCCCCAGCATTTT. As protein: CASSPPADRDQPQHF.

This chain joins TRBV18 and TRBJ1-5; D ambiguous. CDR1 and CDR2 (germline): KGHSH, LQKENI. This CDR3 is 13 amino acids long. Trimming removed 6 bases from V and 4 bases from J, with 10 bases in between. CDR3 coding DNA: TGTGCCAGCTCCCAGGACGGGAATCAGCCCCAGCATTTT. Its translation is CASSQDGNQPQHF.

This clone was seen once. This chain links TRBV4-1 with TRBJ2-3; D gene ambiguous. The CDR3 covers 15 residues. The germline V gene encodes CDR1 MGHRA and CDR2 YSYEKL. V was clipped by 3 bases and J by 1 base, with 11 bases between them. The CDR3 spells CASSQSRGRTDTQYF. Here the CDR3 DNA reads TGCGCCAGCAGCCAGTCCCGTGGGCGCACAGATACGCAGTATTTT.

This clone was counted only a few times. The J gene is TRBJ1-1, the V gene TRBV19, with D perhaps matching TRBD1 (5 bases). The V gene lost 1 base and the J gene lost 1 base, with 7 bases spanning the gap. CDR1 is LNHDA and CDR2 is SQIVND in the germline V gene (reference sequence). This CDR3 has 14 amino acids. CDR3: CASSIVGQNTEAFF. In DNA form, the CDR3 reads TGTGCCAGTAGTATAGTCGGACAGAACACTGAAGCTTTCTTT.

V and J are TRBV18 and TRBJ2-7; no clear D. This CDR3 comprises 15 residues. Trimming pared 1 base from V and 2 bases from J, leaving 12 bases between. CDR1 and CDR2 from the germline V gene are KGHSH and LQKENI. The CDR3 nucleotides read TGTGCCAGCTCACCACAAATGGCGGATACCTACGAGCAGTACTTC. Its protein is CASSPQMADTYEQYF.

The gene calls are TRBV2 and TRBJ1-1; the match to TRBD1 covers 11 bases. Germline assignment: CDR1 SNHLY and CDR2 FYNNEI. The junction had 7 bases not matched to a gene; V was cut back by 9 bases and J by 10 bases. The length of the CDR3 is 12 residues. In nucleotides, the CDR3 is TGTGCCAGGAAGGGACAGGGGGGATCAGCTTTCTTT. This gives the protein CARKGQGGSAFF.

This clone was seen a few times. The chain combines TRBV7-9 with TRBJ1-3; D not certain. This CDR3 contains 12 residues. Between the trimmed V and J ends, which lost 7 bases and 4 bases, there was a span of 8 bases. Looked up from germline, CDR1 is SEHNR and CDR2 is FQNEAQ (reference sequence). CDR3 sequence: CASTNQGNTIYF. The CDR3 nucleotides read TGTGCCAGCACCAACCAGGGAAACACCATATATTTT. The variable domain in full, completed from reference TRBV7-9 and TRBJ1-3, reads DTGVSQNPRHKITKRGQNVTFRCDPISEHNRLYWYRQTLGQGPEFLTYFQNEAQLEKSRLLSDRFSAERPKGSFSTLEIQRTEQGDSAMYLCASTNQGNTIYFGEGSWLTVV.

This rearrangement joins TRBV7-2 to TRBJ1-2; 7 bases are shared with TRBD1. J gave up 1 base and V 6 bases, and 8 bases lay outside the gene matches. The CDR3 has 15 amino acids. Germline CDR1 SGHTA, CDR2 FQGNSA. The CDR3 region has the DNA TGTGCCAGCAGGGCCGGGACAGCCAGTAACTATGGCTACACCTTC. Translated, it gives CASRAGTASNYGYTF.

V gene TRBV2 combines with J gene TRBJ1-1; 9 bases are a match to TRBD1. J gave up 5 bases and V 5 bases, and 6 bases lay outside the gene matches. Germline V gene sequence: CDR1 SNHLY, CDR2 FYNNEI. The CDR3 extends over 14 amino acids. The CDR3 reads CASSWGQGDTEAFF. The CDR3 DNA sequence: TGTGCCAGCAGTTGGGGACAGGGTGATACTGAAGCTTTCTTT.

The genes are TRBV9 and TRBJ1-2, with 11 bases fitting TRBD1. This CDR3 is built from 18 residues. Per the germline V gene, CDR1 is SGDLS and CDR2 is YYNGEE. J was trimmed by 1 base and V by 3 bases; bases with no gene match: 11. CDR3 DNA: TGTGCCAGCAGCGCCAAGATCGGGACAGGGGGACTTAACTATGGCTACACCTTC. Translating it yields CASSAKIGTGGLNYGYTF.

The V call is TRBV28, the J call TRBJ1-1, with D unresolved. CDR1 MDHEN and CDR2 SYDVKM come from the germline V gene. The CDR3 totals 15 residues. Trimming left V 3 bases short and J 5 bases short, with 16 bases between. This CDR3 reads CASSFLPPRETEAFF. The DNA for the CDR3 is TGTGCCAGCAGTTTCCTTCCCCCCAGAGAAACTGAAGCTTTCTTT.

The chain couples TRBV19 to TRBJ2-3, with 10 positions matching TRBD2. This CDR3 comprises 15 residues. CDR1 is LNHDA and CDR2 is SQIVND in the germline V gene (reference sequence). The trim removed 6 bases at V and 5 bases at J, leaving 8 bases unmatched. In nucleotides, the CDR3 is TGTGCCAGTAGGGGTCGTGTAGCGGGAGGAGATACGCAGTATTTT. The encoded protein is CASRGRVAGGDTQYF.

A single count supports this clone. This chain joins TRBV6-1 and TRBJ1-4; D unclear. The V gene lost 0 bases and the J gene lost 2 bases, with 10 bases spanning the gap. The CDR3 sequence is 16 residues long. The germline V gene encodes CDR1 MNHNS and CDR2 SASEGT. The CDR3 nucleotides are TGTGCCAGCAGTGAAGCCCGGAGACTCACTAATGAAAAACTGTTTTTT. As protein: CASSEARRLTNEKLFF.

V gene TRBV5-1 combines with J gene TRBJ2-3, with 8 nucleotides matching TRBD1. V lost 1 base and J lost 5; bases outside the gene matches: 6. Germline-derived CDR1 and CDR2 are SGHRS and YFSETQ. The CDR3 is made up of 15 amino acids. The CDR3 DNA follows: TGCGCCAGCAGCTTGACAGGGGGTCCACAAGATACGCAGTATTTT. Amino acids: CASSLTGGPQDTQYF.

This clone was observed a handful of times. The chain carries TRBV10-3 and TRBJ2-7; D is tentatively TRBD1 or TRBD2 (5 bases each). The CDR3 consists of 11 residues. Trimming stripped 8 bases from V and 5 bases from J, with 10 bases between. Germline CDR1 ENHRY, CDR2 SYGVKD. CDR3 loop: CAIGAGNEQYF. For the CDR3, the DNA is TGTGCCATCGGGGCCGGGAACGAGCAGTACTTC.

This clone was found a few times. Here the CDR3 DNA reads TGCGCCAGCAGCCAAGAAGGGAGCAATCAGCCCCAGCATTTT. This gives the protein CASSQEGSNQPQHF. V gene TRBV4-3 combines with J gene TRBJ1-5; D gene uncertain. Germline CDR1 reads LGHNA; CDR2 reads YSLEER. V was pared by 0 bases and J by 1 base, with 4 bases between. The CDR3 loop spans 14 amino acids.

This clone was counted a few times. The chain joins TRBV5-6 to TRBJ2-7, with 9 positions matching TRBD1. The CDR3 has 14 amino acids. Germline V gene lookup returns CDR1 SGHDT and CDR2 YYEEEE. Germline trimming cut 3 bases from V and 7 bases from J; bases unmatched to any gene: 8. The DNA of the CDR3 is TGTGCCAGCAGCTCGGGACCGGACAGGGGAGAGCAGTACTTC. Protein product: CASSSGPDRGEQYF. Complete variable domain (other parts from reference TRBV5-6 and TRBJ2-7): DAGVTQSPTHLIKTRGQQVTLRCSPKSGHDTVSWYQQALGQGPQFIFQYYEEEERQRGNFPDRFSGHQFPNYSSELNVNALLLGDSALYLCASSSGPDRGEQYFGPGTRLTVT.

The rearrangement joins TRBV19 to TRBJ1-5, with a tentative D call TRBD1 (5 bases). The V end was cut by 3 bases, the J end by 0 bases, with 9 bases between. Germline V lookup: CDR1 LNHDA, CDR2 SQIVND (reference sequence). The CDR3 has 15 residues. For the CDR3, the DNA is TGTGCCAGTAGTATTGGGGCAATTAGCAATCAGCCCCAGCATTTT. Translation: CASSIGAISNQPQHF.

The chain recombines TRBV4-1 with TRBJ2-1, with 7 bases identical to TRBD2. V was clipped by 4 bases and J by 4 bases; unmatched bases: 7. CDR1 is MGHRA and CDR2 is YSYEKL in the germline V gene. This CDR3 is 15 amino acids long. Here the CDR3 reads CASSPSWDYYNEQFF. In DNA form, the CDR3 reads TGCGCCAGCAGCCCCTCGTGGGACTATTACAATGAGCAGTTCTTC.

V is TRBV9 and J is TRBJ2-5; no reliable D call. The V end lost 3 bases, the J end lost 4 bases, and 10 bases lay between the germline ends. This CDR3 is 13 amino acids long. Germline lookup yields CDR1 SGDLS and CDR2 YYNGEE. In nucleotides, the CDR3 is TGTGCCAGCAGCGGAGTGGTGGGAGAGACCCAGTACTTC. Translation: CASSGVVGETQYF.

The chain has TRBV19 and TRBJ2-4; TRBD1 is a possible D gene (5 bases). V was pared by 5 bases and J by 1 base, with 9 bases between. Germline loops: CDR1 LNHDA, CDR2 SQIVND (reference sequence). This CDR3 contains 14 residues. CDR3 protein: CASSPGWAKNIQYF. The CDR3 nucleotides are TGTGCCAGTAGTCCAGGGTGGGCCAAAAACATTCAGTACTTC. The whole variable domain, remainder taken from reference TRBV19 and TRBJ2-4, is DGGITQSPKYLFRKEGQNVTLSCEQNLNHDAMYWYRQDPGQGLRLIYYSQIVNDFQKGDIAEGYSVSREKKESFPLTVTSAQKNPTAFYLCASSPGWAKNIQYFGAGTRLSVL.

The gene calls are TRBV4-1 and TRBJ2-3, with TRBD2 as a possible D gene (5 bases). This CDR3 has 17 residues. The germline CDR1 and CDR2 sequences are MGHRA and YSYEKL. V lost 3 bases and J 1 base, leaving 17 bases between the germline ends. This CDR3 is CASSHHNWRVGTDTQYF. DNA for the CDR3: TGCGCCAGCAGCCATCATAACTGGCGGGTAGGCACAGATACGCAGTATTTT.

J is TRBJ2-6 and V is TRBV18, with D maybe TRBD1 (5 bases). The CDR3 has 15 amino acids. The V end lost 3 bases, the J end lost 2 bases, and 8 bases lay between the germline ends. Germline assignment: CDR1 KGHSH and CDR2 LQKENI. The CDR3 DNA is TGTGCCAGCTCACCCCAGGGTACTGGGGCCAACGTCCTGACTTTC. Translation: CASSPQGTGANVLTF.